This TCR beta chain originates from a study of cytomegalovirus exposure and HLA in healthy donors. Study-level points and caveats: As a later analysis revealed, most CMV-associated TCR beta chains appeared HLA-restricted. A cluster of highly shared sequence variants was likely a sequencing artifact.

The PCR was carried out with 60 Vbeta primers and 13 Jbeta primers. Only in-frame clones appear in the TCRdb table, and some are missing; sequencing was by immunoSEQ multiplex PCR. This table holds over 100,000 clones, approximately 80% found once. Turning to this clone: Antigen unknown.

Material for sequencing was PBMCs. This TCR derives from a male donor in good health and CMV-seropositive.

CDR3 sequence: CATLLAGSYEQYF. The CDR3 DNA sequence: TGTGCCACCCTACTAGCGGGATCCTACGAGCAGTACTTC. The chain employs TRBV28 and TRBJ2-7; 10 positions agree with TRBD2. The CDR3 length is 13 residues. Per the germline V gene, CDR1 is MDHEN and CDR2 is SYDVKM. The J segment lost 1 base and the V segment lost 10 bases, leaving 4 bases of the junction unmatched.